This entry lists 23 T cell receptor beta chains sequenced from one sample in a study of graft-versus-host responses after intestinal transplantation. The method was immunoSEQ multiplex PCR; TCRdb's version includes in-frame clones alone and lacks a portion of them. Found here are approximately 16,000 clones, around 82% of them singletons; the top ten hold 5% to 6%. Both intraepithelial and lamina propria lymphocytes were released by processing graft tissue. Source: ileum tissue, taken 17 days after transplant. The receptor source for this set is a human patient who received an intestinal transplant, so some T cells may come from the graft donor.

The chain employs TRBV9 and TRBJ2-7; 10 bases map to TRBD2. The junction had 9 bases not matched to a gene; V was cut back by 6 bases and J by 3 bases. CDR3 length: 15 amino acids. CDR1 is SGDLS, CDR2 YYNGEE, per germline. The CDR3 nucleotides read TGTGCCAGCACTGCAGGGACTAGCGCTATCTACGAGCAGTACTTC. Protein product: CASTAGTSAIYEQYF.

The rearrangement links TRBV11-2 to TRBJ2-3; tentatively, D is TRBD2 (5 bases). V was trimmed by 1 base and J by 4 bases, leaving 9 bases between them. This CDR3 has 14 amino acids. CDR1 SGHAT and CDR2 FQNNGV come from the germline V gene. The CDR3 sequence is CASSLAGSPDTQYF. The CDR3 nucleotides read TGTGCCAGCAGCTTAGCGGGAAGTCCAGATACGCAGTATTTT.

The chain employs TRBV6-1 and TRBJ2-7, with D uncertain. CDR3 length equals 13 residues. Trimming cost V 7 bases and J 4 bases, with 14 bases left between them. The germline V gene has CDR1 MNHNS and CDR2 SASEGT. The CDR3 nucleotides are TGTGCCAGCAAGCTCTTCGGGCCGTACGAGCAGTACTTC. Translation: CASKLFGPYEQYF.

By share, this clone ranks as medium-sized. This specimen includes other DNA sequences encoding the same CDR3. This chain uses TRBV28 with TRBJ1-3, with TRBD1 as a possible D gene (5 bases). The CDR3 totals 14 residues. Trimming took 2 bases from V and 1 from J, leaving 6 bases between them. Germline loops: CDR1 MDHEN, CDR2 SYDVKM. The CDR3 here is CASSLGGSGNTIYF. In DNA form, the CDR3 reads TGTGCCAGCAGTTTAGGGGGTTCTGGAAACACCATATATTTT.

The V gene is TRBV30, the J gene TRBJ2-4, with a tentative D call TRBD2 (7 bases). CDR1 and CDR2 (germline): GTSNPN, SVGIG (reference sequence). V was clipped by 2 bases and J by 6 bases, with 11 bases between them. The CDR3 spans 13 residues. The CDR3, as DNA: TGTGCCTGGAGTACAGGGAGGGGAAACATTCAGTACTTC. Its translation: CAWSTGRGNIQYF.

The chain has TRBV6-6 and TRBJ1-2, with no clear D. The CDR3 sequence is 13 residues long. CDR1 is MNHNY and CDR2 is SVGAGI in the germline V gene (reference sequence). The germline V and J ends were trimmed by 5 bases and 2 bases, with 9 bases remaining between them. The CDR3 DNA is TGTGCCAGCAGTCCAGTAACAAACTATGGCTACACCTTC. Translation: CASSPVTNYGYTF.

V usage is TRBV11-2 and J usage is TRBJ2-5; D possibly matches TRBD1 or TRBD2 (5 bases each). V dropped 5 bases and J dropped 1 base, with 17 bases sitting between them. The CDR3 runs to 16 residues. Germline CDR1 reads SGHAT; CDR2 reads FQNNGV. The CDR3 DNA follows: TGTGCCAGCAGCCCAGGGACCGACCTTTCCCAAGAGACCCAGTACTTC. Encoded protein: CASSPGTDLSQETQYF.

The rearrangement links TRBV7-6 to TRBJ2-3; D not resolved. CDR1 and CDR2 from the germline V gene are SGHVS and FNYEAQ. The V gene lost 1 base and the J gene lost 5 bases, with 7 bases spanning the gap. This CDR3 is built from 13 residues. CDR3 region: CASSLGTKDTQYF. In nucleotides, the CDR3 is TGTGCCAGCAGCTTAGGAACCAAAGATACGCAGTATTTT.

This clone was counted once. The chain's CDR3 is CASSTRTGGHYEQYF. CDR3 coding DNA: TGTGCCAGCAGTACCCGGACAGGGGGCCACTACGAGCAGTACTTC. V usage is TRBV6-6 and J usage is TRBJ2-7; 11 bases line up with TRBD1. Trimming took 5 bases from V and 3 from J; bases not matched to a gene: 6. The CDR3 length is 15 residues. The germline CDR1 and CDR2 sequences are MNHNY and SVGAGI (reference sequence).

CDR3 DNA: TGCGCCAGCAGCTTGGAGGGAAATACGCAGTATTTT. Encoded protein: CASSLEGNTQYF. This chain joins TRBV5-1 and TRBJ2-3; D is uncertain. V was trimmed by 0 bases and J by 7 bases, leaving 6 bases between them. The germline V gene encodes CDR1 SGHRS and CDR2 YFSETQ. The CDR3 covers 12 residues.

This clone was seen only a few times. The V gene is TRBV28, the J gene TRBJ1-2, with 12 bases lining up with TRBD1. CDR1 and CDR2 (germline): MDHEN, SYDVKM. The CDR3 totals 14 residues. Unmatched junction bases numbered 9, after V lost 10 bases and J lost 6 bases. In nucleotides, the CDR3 is TGTGCCATTGCCGGGACAGGGGGCTTGCATGGCTACACCTTC. This codes for CAIAGTGGLHGYTF.

This chain joins TRBV9 and TRBJ1-2; unclear D gene. CDR3 length: 13 amino acids. The V and J ends lost 0 bases and 6 bases respectively, with 9 bases between them. Germline CDR1 SGDLS, CDR2 YYNGEE. The CDR3 DNA sequence: TGTGCCAGCAGCGTAGACACAGCGCATGGCTACACCTTC. Translating it yields CASSVDTAHGYTF.

The chain couples TRBV2 to TRBJ2-5; D gene ambiguous. Trimming took off 2 bases at V and 5 bases at J, with 18 bases between the two ends. This CDR3 region has 16 residues. Germline V CDR1 and CDR2: SNHLY, FYNNEI. The CDR3 loop is CASSERTVTATETQYF. The CDR3, as DNA: TGTGCCAGCAGTGAAAGGACGGTTACCGCCACCGAGACCCAGTACTTC. Full variable domain (rest looked up from reference TRBV2 and TRBJ2-5): EPEVTQTPSHQVTQMGQEVILRCVPISNHLYFYWYRQILGQKVEFLVSFYNNEISEKSEIFDDQFSVERPDGSNFTLKIRSTKLEDSAMYFCASSERTVTATETQYFGPGTRLLVL.

The chain employs TRBV7-3 and TRBJ1-2; D is unclear. Germline CDR1 and CDR2: SGHTA and FQGTGA. CDR3 length: 17 amino acids. The V and J ends lost 0 bases and 8 bases respectively, with 22 bases between them. CDR3 sequence: CASSLTPWKAGGGGYTF. Written as DNA, the CDR3 is TGTGCCAGCAGCTTAACGCCCTGGAAGGCAGGCGGTGGGGGCTACACCTTC.

This clone was observed once. The V and J genes are TRBV28 and TRBJ2-7; D is perhaps TRBD2 (6 bases). The CDR3 covers 16 residues. V lost 2 bases, J lost 3 bases, and 17 bases lay in between. From germline, CDR1 is MDHEN and CDR2 SYDVKM. The CDR3 DNA reads TGTGCCAGCAGTTTACCCGTGCGGGGATCGTTCTACGAGCAGTACTTC. It yields the protein CASSLPVRGSFYEQYF.

Points on this clone: This specimen includes other DNA sequences encoding the same CDR3. V gene TRBV6-1 combines with J gene TRBJ1-2; no firm D call. The germline V gene encodes CDR1 MNHNS and CDR2 SASEGT. The CDR3 loop spans 12 amino acids. Trimming pared 2 bases from V and 4 bases from J, leaving 5 bases between. DNA of the CDR3: TGTGCCAGCAGTGAAAGACTCTATGGCTACACCTTC. This codes for CASSERLYGYTF.

V and J are TRBV27 and TRBJ1-6; a possible D gene is TRBD1 (6 bases). The V and J ends lost 5 bases and 8 bases respectively, with 19 bases between them. The CDR3 sequence is 16 residues long. Germline values: CDR1 MNHEY, CDR2 SMNVEV (reference sequence). The CDR3 nucleotides read TGTGCCAGCAGTGTCACAGGGACGGTAAGGGATTCACCCCTCCACTTT. Translated, it gives CASSVTGTVRDSPLHF.

The chain employs TRBV28 and TRBJ2-7; no clear D gene. Germline V gives CDR1 MDHEN, CDR2 SYDVKM. Trimming removed 7 bases from V and 2 bases from J, with 15 bases in between. This CDR3 has 14 amino acids. CDR3 sequence (DNA): TGTGCCAGCACCCCCAGGACGGTTCCCTACGAGCAGTACTTC. This codes for CASTPRTVPYEQYF.

This chain uses TRBV10-2 with TRBJ2-1; 7 bases are a match to TRBD1. V shed 6 bases and J 2 bases; nucleotides not matched to a gene: 4. The CDR3 contains 14 residues. Germline V lookup: CDR1 WSHSY, CDR2 SAAADI. The CDR3 reads CASRGQGAYNEQFF. The CDR3 bases are TGCGCCAGCAGGGGCCAGGGGGCCTACAATGAGCAGTTCTTC.

The sample holds a few counts of this clone. The chain carries TRBV19 and TRBJ1-1; 10 nucleotides match TRBD1. The CDR3 extends over 17 amino acids. V shed 5 bases and J 4 bases; nucleotides not matched to a gene: 13. CDR1 is LNHDA, CDR2 SQIVND, per germline (reference sequence). In nucleotides, the CDR3 is TGTGCCAGTAGTCATGATAGCCTCGGACAGGGGGTCACTGAAGCTTTCTTT. Translated, it gives CASSHDSLGQGVTEAFF.

Only one count was recorded for this clone. This chain connects TRBV21-1 to TRBJ1-1; the table gives TRBD1 as D, unverified against the DNA. TRBV21-1 corresponds to a pseudogene. The CDR3 extends over 14 amino acids. CDR3 bases: TGTGCCAGCAGCGACAGGGAGAGGAACACTGAAGCTTTCTTT. Amino acid sequence: CASSDRERNTEAFF.

The rearrangement joins TRBV5-1 to TRBJ2-7, with 8 bases aligning to TRBD1. The CDR3 spans 14 residues. V gave up 2 bases and J gave up 7 bases; unmatched junction bases: 8. From germline, CDR1 is SGHRS and CDR2 YFSETQ. CDR3 sequence: CASSLQDRVGEQYF. CDR3 in DNA: TGCGCCAGCAGCTTACAGGACAGGGTTGGTGAGCAGTACTTC.

The rearrangement joins TRBV2 to TRBJ2-7, with D perhaps given as TRBD1 or TRBD2 (5 bases each). The CDR3 spans 14 residues. V was clipped by 6 bases and J by 0 bases, with 12 bases between them. From germline, CDR1 is SNHLY and CDR2 FYNNEI. CDR3 DNA sequence: TGTGCCAGCAGGCTGGGGACCCCCTCCTACGAGCAGTACTTC. This encodes CASRLGTPSYEQYF.